This is a list of T cell receptor beta chains from one sample in a study of Ad26.COV2.S vaccination and SARS-CoV-2 variants. The method was immunoSEQ multiplex PCR; TCRdb's version includes in-frame clones alone and lacks a portion of them. Of roughly 450,000 clones listed, 75% to 95% are singletons. This specimen was peripheral blood, taken in a trial of Ad26.COV2.S vaccine versus placebo. Receptor source: a person aged 18-60 years who received the Ad26.COV2.S COVID-19 vaccine or a placebo. The conserved cysteine and the conserved F or W are not part of the CDR3 here.

V	J	CDR3
TRBV6-5	TRBJ1-2	ASSYSSVPNYGYT
TRBV19	TRBJ1-2	ASTGRTVDGYT
TRBV30	TRBJ1-4	AWSRLQENEKLF
TRBV18	TRBJ1-1	ASSQGVYTEAF
TRBV7-2	TRBJ2-2	ASSLALAVTGELF
TRBV15	TRBJ2-1	ATSTRVYNEQF
TRBV19	TRBJ2-7	AARGAYEQY
TRBV3-1/TRBV3-2	TRBJ2-3	ASSHMFGSGTDTQY
TRBV6-1	TRBJ1-6	ASSDYGTGVNSPLH
TRBV27	TRBJ2-5	ASSFAGNQETQY
TRBV29-1	TRBJ2-7	SVEVVAGVKEQY
TRBV28	TRBJ1-1	ASNHEGAGGLNTEAF
TRBV7-9	TRBJ1-4	ASSPDREKEKLF
TRBV6-2/TRBV6-3	TRBJ1-2	ASSYSTGKVYYGYT
TRBV6-2/TRBV6-3	TRBJ2-7	ASSSYTGLAESYEQY
TRBV10-3	TRBJ2-2	AISEGLAGGFTGELF
TRBV5-8	TRBJ1-4	ASSFVKWNEKLF
TRBV20-1	TRBJ2-3	SASSTDTQY
TRBV4-1	TRBJ1-5	ASSQDRGTNQPQH
TRBV5-1	TRBJ1-1	ASSPPTAGTGWNTEAF
TRBV7-9	TRBJ2-3	ASSLREGPSTDTQY
TRBV27	TRBJ1-5	ASSPDGNQPQH
TRBV2	TRBJ2-3	ASSELALWDTDTQY
TRBV28	TRBJ2-7	ASSGGDRAYEQY
TRBV6-2/TRBV6-3	TRBJ2-3	ASSLTSGRVTDTQY
TRBV9	TRBJ1-1	ASSVGFEGEAF
TRBV28	TRBJ2-1	ASSRRISRLAAYNEQF
TRBV4-2	TRBJ2-2	ASSQDPGTGAGELF
TRBV9	TRBJ2-7	ASSVRLAGGEQY
TRBV20-1	TRBJ2-7	SASGGRAYKYEQY
TRBV7-2	TRBJ1-2	ASSLVRENYGYT
TRBV9	TRBJ2-1	ASSVGLSRGAGGPGEQF
TRBV7-9	TRBJ2-5	ASSLALQAAYQETQY
TRBV28	TRBJ1-3	ASSLSGGDTIY
TRBV2	TRBJ1-3	ASSSLWQGYSGNTIY
TRBV7-9	TRBJ1-3	ASSPVGSGNTIY
TRBV6-5	TRBJ1-1	ASGRTEAF
TRBV27	TRBJ2-1	ASSLGVRGYNEQF
TRBV4-2	TRBJ1-2	ASSQEQALGGYT
TRBV10-3	TRBJ2-7	AISVIQGHEQY
TRBV7-9	TRBJ1-1	ASSILQGATEAF
TRBV5-1	TRBJ1-6	ASSLEVRGAGSPLH
TRBV19	TRBJ2-3	ASTRNPY
TRBV2	TRBJ2-3	ASSATGYTDTQY
TRBV15	TRBJ2-7	ATTRWDSRERGEQY
TRBV6-1	TRBJ1-3	ASSVGRLQGGNTIY
TRBV7-2	TRBJ2-7	ASSLRGEDEQY
TRBV19	TRBJ2-7	ASSIYRGPTYEQY
TRBV2	TRBJ1-1	ASSEQGRGAMNTEAF
TRBV18	TRBJ1-1	ASSPNRGTEAF
TRBV6-5	TRBJ2-7	ASMPGQSYEQY
TRBV14	TRBJ2-1	ASSQEWGPYNEQF